The 24 T cell receptor beta chains presented below share a single source sample, sequenced in a study of T cell changes during pregnancy in multiple sclerosis. Generated by immunoSEQ multiplex PCR, the TCRdb table keeps only in-frame clones and is missing some. The sample has about 42,000 clones, about 85% seen once. Sequenced here: CD4+ T cells from peripheral blood mononuclear cells, sampled before pregnancy. The receptor source for this set is a female donor with multiple sclerosis, enrolled in a pregnancy study.

This chain joins TRBV7-2 and TRBJ2-5; a possible D gene is TRBD1 (6 bases). Trimming took off 4 bases at V and 2 bases at J, with 14 bases between the two ends. CDR1 and CDR2 from the germline V gene are SGHTA and FQGNSA. This CDR3 is 15 amino acids long. CDR3 DNA: TGTGCCAGCAGCTCCCAGACAGGATGGCAAGAGACCCAGTACTTC. This sequence encodes CASSSQTGWQETQYF.

By sample fraction, this clone is medium-sized. This CDR3 reads CASSVVSGGGGNEQFF. CDR3 bases: TGTGCCAGCAGCGTAGTGAGCGGGGGTGGGGGCAATGAGCAGTTCTTC. The chain couples TRBV9 to TRBJ2-1; 8 bases fit TRBD2. V was clipped by 0 bases and J by 6 bases; unmatched bases: 8. This CDR3 has 16 residues. Germline V gene data show CDR1 as SGDLS and CDR2 as YYNGEE.

This clone was recorded once. This sequence joins TRBV19 and TRBJ1-3; TRBD1 matches at 7 bases. This CDR3 has 13 amino acids. The ends lost 8 bases at V and 2 bases at J; junction bases unmatched: 3. CDR1 is LNHDA and CDR2 is SQIVND in the germline V gene (reference sequence). CDR3: CASEQGPGNTIYF. The CDR3 DNA sequence: TGTGCCAGTGAACAGGGGCCTGGAAACACCATATATTTT.

J is TRBJ2-1 and V is TRBV5-6; a possible D gene is TRBD1 (5 bases). Trimming shortened V by 1 base and J by 6 bases, and 8 bases separated the two germline ends. Germline CDR1 and CDR2: SGHDT and YYEEEE. The CDR3 is made up of 13 amino acids. As DNA, the CDR3 is TGTGCCAGCAGCTTGTTAGGGGCCAATGAGCAGTTCTTC. Translated: CASSLLGANEQFF.

This CDR3 reads CSVGLLSGEAFF. CDR3 DNA: TGCAGCGTCGGCCTACTGAGCGGTGAAGCTTTCTTT. The chain combines TRBV29-1 with TRBJ1-1; D uncertain. The V gene lost 6 bases and the J gene lost 7 bases, with 15 bases spanning the gap. The germline gives CDR1 SQVTM, CDR2 ANQGSEA. This CDR3 has 12 residues.

A few counts support this clone. The chain links TRBV2 to TRBJ2-1; D unresolved. V lost 4 bases and J 7 bases, leaving 14 bases between the germline ends. The germline V gene has CDR1 SNHLY and CDR2 FYNNEI. The CDR3 has 14 residues. CDR3 loop: CASSVLQTLNEQFF. In nucleotides, the CDR3 is TGTGCCAGCAGTGTTTTGCAGACTCTGAATGAGCAGTTCTTC.

The chain carries TRBV7-2 and TRBJ2-5, with a possible D match to TRBD1 (6 bases). The CDR3 is 13 amino acids. Germline CDR1 reads SGHTA; CDR2 reads FQGNSA. Trimming pared 4 bases from V and 4 bases from J, leaving 10 bases between. The CDR3: CASSSGQRETQYF. CDR3 DNA sequence: TGTGCCAGCAGCTCCGGACAGCGAGAGACCCAGTACTTC.

J is TRBJ2-5 and V is TRBV7-2, with 7 bases identical to TRBD2. Germline trimming cut 3 bases from V and 5 bases from J; bases unmatched to any gene: 12. Germline V lookup: CDR1 SGHTA, CDR2 FQGNSA. The CDR3 covers 16 residues. The DNA of the CDR3 is TGTGCCAGCAGCTTCGGCGGGAGCAGCCGAAGGGAGACCCAGTACTTC. Translation: CASSFGGSSRRETQYF.

The chain links TRBV7-2 to TRBJ2-1, with D possibly TRBD2 on 6 matching bases. Trimming took off 5 bases at V and 10 bases at J, with 12 bases between the two ends. This CDR3 is built from 12 residues. The V gene's germline CDR1 is SGHTA and CDR2 FQGNSA. CDR3 protein: CASSGLALEQFF. The CDR3 nucleotides read TGTGCCAGCAGCGGCCTAGCGTTAGAGCAGTTCTTC. Combining the CDR3 with reference TRBV7-2 and TRBJ2-1 gives the whole variable domain GAGVSQSPSNKVTEKGKDVELRCDPISGHTALYWYRQSLGQGLEFLIYFQGNSAPDKSGLPSDRFSAERTGGSVSTLTIQRTQQEDSAVYLCASSGLALEQFFGPGTRLTVL.

The chain couples TRBV10-3 to TRBJ1-1; D gene ambiguous. The CDR3 loop spans 13 amino acids. The V end lost 6 bases, the J end lost 6 bases, and 14 bases lay between the germline ends. Germline lookup yields CDR1 ENHRY and CDR2 SYGVKD. CDR3 residues: CAISRETAAEAFF. DNA of the CDR3: TGTGCCATCAGCCGCGAAACAGCGGCTGAAGCTTTCTTT.

The chain combines TRBV7-9 with TRBJ1-2, with D possibly being TRBD1 (6 bases). Germline CDR1 reads SEHNR; CDR2 reads FQNEAQ (reference sequence). This CDR3 contains 17 residues. V lost 2 bases and J 3 bases, leaving 19 bases between the germline ends. The CDR3 reads CASSLLWGGAKDYGYTF. As DNA, the CDR3 is TGTGCCAGCAGCTTATTATGGGGGGGCGCGAAGGACTATGGCTACACCTTC.

The table lists this clone with a count of one. The V gene is TRBV19, the J gene TRBJ2-1; TRBD2 matches at 11 bases. CDR1 and CDR2 (germline): LNHDA, SQIVND (reference sequence). This CDR3 spans 18 amino acids. The ends lost 5 bases at V and 5 bases at J; junction bases unmatched: 14. CDR3 coding DNA: TGTGCCAGTAGTCTAACTAGCGGGAGAGTCATACCACACAATGAGCAGTTCTTC. This sequence encodes CASSLTSGRVIPHNEQFF.

The chain carries TRBV28 and TRBJ1-2, with 7 bases aligning to TRBD1. The V gene's germline CDR1 is MDHEN and CDR2 SYDVKM. The CDR3 extends over 13 amino acids. V lost 5 bases, J lost 8 bases, and 8 bases stayed unmatched. CDR3 bases: TGTGCCAGCAGTCCGACAGGGTTTCGGGGCTACACCTTC. Its translation: CASSPTGFRGYTF.

This chain links TRBV5-1 with TRBJ1-3, with 9 bases identical to TRBD1. Losses at the gene ends were 1 base for V and 0 bases for J; bases not matched to a gene: 17. Germline V lookup: CDR1 SGHRS, CDR2 YFSETQ. The CDR3 is made up of 21 amino acids. The CDR3: CASSLRSSGTGSSHSGNTIYF. The DNA for the CDR3 is TGCGCCAGCAGCTTGCGATCGAGCGGGACAGGGTCTTCCCACTCTGGAAACACCATATATTTT.

This chain links TRBV14 with TRBJ2-5; D is perhaps TRBD1 (5 bases). Germline lookup yields CDR1 SGHDN and CDR2 FVKESK. Between the trimmed V and J ends, which lost 5 bases and 9 bases, there was a span of 13 bases. This CDR3 contains 12 residues. In DNA, the CDR3 is TGTGCCAGCAGCAGGGGTCGGGCGGCCCAGTACTTC. Amino acid sequence: CASSRGRAAQYF.

This clone is a singleton in its sample. V is TRBV7-2 and J is TRBJ1-3; TRBD1 is a possible D gene (5 bases). Germline CDR1 SGHTA, CDR2 FQGNSA. Trimming took off 6 bases at V and 0 bases at J, with 9 bases between the two ends. CDR3 length equals 14 residues. CDR3 nucleotide sequence: TGTGCCAGCAGAGAGCAGGGCTCTGGAAACACCATATATTTT. The encoded protein is CASREQGSGNTIYF.

The V gene is TRBV10-1, the J gene TRBJ2-1; 15 nucleotides match TRBD2. This CDR3 spans 17 amino acids. Unmatched junction bases numbered 11, after V lost 8 bases and J lost 6 bases. Germline V gene lookup returns CDR1 WNHNN and CDR2 SYGVQD (reference sequence). The CDR3 sequence: CASGTPGLAGGGNEQFF. In nucleotides, the CDR3 is TGCGCCAGCGGGACGCCGGGACTAGCGGGAGGTGGCAATGAGCAGTTCTTC.

V usage is TRBV6-5 and J usage is TRBJ1-1, with no clear D. Germline loops: CDR1 MNHEY, CDR2 SVGAGI. V lost 2 bases, J lost 0 bases, and 7 bases lay in between. This CDR3 is 14 amino acids long. The CDR3 protein is CASSYVGVNTEAFF. CDR3 DNA: TGTGCCAGCAGTTACGTCGGGGTGAACACTGAAGCTTTCTTT.

This clone was observed a handful of times. The chain recombines TRBV2 with TRBJ2-7, with 8 bases fitting TRBD1. The junction had 8 bases not matched to a gene; V was cut back by 6 bases and J by 4 bases. This CDR3 is 14 amino acids long. Per the germline V gene, CDR1 is SNHLY and CDR2 is FYNNEI. The CDR3 spells CASRVDRAGYEQYF. The CDR3 DNA follows: TGTGCCAGCAGGGTGGACAGGGCAGGGTACGAGCAGTACTTC.

The rearrangement joins TRBV5-1 to TRBJ2-5; unclear D gene. Per the germline V gene, CDR1 is SGHRS and CDR2 is YFSETQ. The CDR3 loop spans 15 amino acids. Trimming left V 0 bases short and J 0 bases short, with 9 bases between. This CDR3 reads CASSLDGGNQETQYF. CDR3 bases: TGCGCCAGCAGCTTGGATGGCGGCAACCAAGAGACCCAGTACTTC.

This clone turned up a few times. The chain uses TRBV25-1 and TRBJ1-2; D gene ambiguous. This CDR3 spans 13 amino acids. Germline V CDR1 and CDR2: MGHDK, SYGVNS. Trimming removed 5 bases at V and 2 bases at J, with 9 bases between. In DNA, the CDR3 is TGTGCCAGCAGTTACAGAGAGAACTATGGCTACACCTTC. Its protein product is CASSYRENYGYTF.

The chain employs TRBV27 and TRBJ2-1, with 7 bases fitting TRBD1. V gave up 6 bases and J gave up 10 bases; unmatched junction bases: 9. Germline-derived CDR1 and CDR2 are MNHEY and SMNVEV (reference sequence). CDR3 length: 13 amino acids. The CDR3 DNA is TGTGCCAGCAGACTGACAGGGTTTTTGGAGCAGTTCTTC. Its translation: CASRLTGFLEQFF.

The J gene is TRBJ1-3, the V gene TRBV5-1; 7 bases are a match to TRBD1. Germline assignment: CDR1 SGHRS and CDR2 YFSETQ. V was clipped by 2 bases and J by 9 bases; unmatched bases: 8. The CDR3 totals 14 residues. This CDR3 reads CASSFGQGDGTIYF. As DNA, the CDR3 is TGCGCCAGCAGCTTCGGGCAGGGGGACGGCACCATATATTTT.

This chain links TRBV6-1 with TRBJ1-4; D gene uncertain. From germline, CDR1 is MNHNS and CDR2 SASEGT. The CDR3 has 12 amino acids. V dropped 7 bases and J dropped 8 bases, with 11 bases sitting between them. The CDR3, as DNA: TGTGCCAGCAACCTACGCAGGGAAAAACTGTTTTTT. It is translated as CASNLRREKLFF.